What follows are 13 T cell receptor beta chains derived from one specimen sequenced in a study of shared clonotypes between healthy human individuals. Repertoires were generated with immunoSEQ multiplex PCR, while TCRdb's copy carries only in-frame clones and drops some. The repertoire holds about 2,500,000 clones, 90% to 95% seen once, with 0.13% to 0.15% in the top ten. Sequenced material: naive CD4+ T cells sorted from blood. Regarding subset: CD45RA+ positively selected. Receptor source: a man younger than 35 in good health.

With regard to this clone: The same CDR3 can be traced to other DNA sequences in this sample. The gene calls are TRBV7-9 and TRBJ2-5; TRBD2 matches 8 bases. V was pared by 5 bases and J by 1 base, with 3 bases of the junction left unmatched. The CDR3 totals 14 residues. The germline V gene encodes CDR1 SEHNR and CDR2 FQNEAQ (reference sequence). CDR3 bases: TGTGCCAGCAGCCGTAGCGGGGCCCAAGAGACCCAGTACTTC. Protein product: CASSRSGAQETQYF.

This chain joins TRBV5-6 and TRBJ2-6; no reliable D call. Germline CDR1 and CDR2: SGHDT and YYEEEE. The length of the CDR3 is 18 residues. V lost 1 base, J lost 0 bases, and 14 bases lay in between. The CDR3: CASSLRPERYSGANVLTF. The CDR3, as DNA: TGTGCCAGCAGCTTGAGACCAGAACGCTACTCTGGGGCCAACGTCCTGACTTTC.

V gene TRBV5-6 combines with J gene TRBJ2-1; possible D gene TRBD2, 6 bases. The CDR3 spans 13 residues. Trimming took 5 bases from V and 10 from J, leaving 16 bases between them. Looked up from germline, CDR1 is SGHDT and CDR2 is YYEEEE. CDR3 amino acids: CASSTRGNGEQFF. CDR3 sequence (DNA): TGTGCCAGCAGTACACGGGGGAACGGGGAGCAGTTCTTC.

This clone was recorded once. CDR3 protein: CASSLAQGKTRSYTF. The CDR3, as DNA: TGTGCCAGCAGCTTGGCCCAAGGGAAAACCCGGAGCTACACCTTC. The rearrangement links TRBV5-8 to TRBJ1-2, with D uncertain. In germline, CDR1 is SGHTS, CDR2 YDEGEE. The ends were cut back, 0 bases at V and 9 bases at J, with 18 bases in the middle. The CDR3 spans 15 residues.

V and J are TRBV28 and TRBJ2-7; D is possibly TRBD1 or TRBD2 (5 bases each). V was trimmed by 2 bases and J by 5 bases, leaving 16 bases between them. The CDR3 sequence is 15 residues long. Germline CDR1 MDHEN, CDR2 SYDVKM. The CDR3 nucleotides read TGTGCCAGCAGTTTACGGGGACCCCATGCGCACGAGCAGTACTTC. Translation: CASSLRGPHAHEQYF.

V usage is TRBV6-1 and J usage is TRBJ2-5, with TRBD2 matching 8 bases. The V segment lost 9 bases and the J segment 2 bases; nucleotides outside the gene matches: 11. Looked up from germline, CDR1 is MNHNS and CDR2 is SASEGT. The CDR3 totals 15 residues. CDR3 sequence: CASKGGSGGQETQYF. CDR3 in DNA: TGTGCCAGTAAGGGGGGAAGCGGGGGTCAAGAGACCCAGTACTTC.

Regarding this clone: One junction end disagrees with the germline gene, perhaps due to a read error. The J gene is TRBJ2-7, the V gene TRBV18; TRBD2 matches 9 bases. CDR3 size: 11 residues. Germline V CDR1 and CDR2: KGHSH, LQKENI. DNA for the CDR3: TGTGCCAGCTCACCGGGAGCTAGCGGGACCTTC. Its protein product is CASSPGASGTF.

Turning to this clone: A read error may account for a junction end that differs from germline. V is TRBV11-2 and J is TRBJ2-7; 10 bases are a match to TRBD1. This CDR3 spans 17 amino acids. CDR1 SGHAT and CDR2 FQNNGV come from the germline V gene. The CDR3 is CASSRRSGTGAFYGQYF. The CDR3 coding sequence is TGTGCCAGCAGCCGACGATCCGGGACAGGGGCATTCTACGGGCAGTACTTC.

The chain has TRBV28 and TRBJ1-5; the D is unclear. CDR1 and CDR2 (germline): MDHEN, SYDVKM. Trimming pared 2 bases from V and 2 bases from J, leaving 7 bases between. The CDR3 covers 14 residues. The CDR3 region has the DNA TGTGCCAGCAGTTTAGGGTGGGGCAATCAGCCCCAGCATTTT. This sequence encodes CASSLGWGNQPQHF.

This clone was found once. The chain couples TRBV4-3 to TRBJ1-2; D not resolved. The V gene lost 1 base and the J gene lost 4 bases, with 13 bases spanning the gap. Germline V lookup: CDR1 LGHNA, CDR2 YSLEER. The CDR3 spans 15 residues. As DNA, the CDR3 is TGCGCCAGCAGCCAAGTGAGGGAGTCGGGCTATGGCTACACCTTC. Amino acids: CASSQVRESGYGYTF.

With regard to this clone: The same CDR3 is also encoded by other DNA sequences in this sample. V and J are TRBV2 and TRBJ2-2, with D hard to call. The V gene lost 0 bases and the J gene lost 5 bases, with 7 bases spanning the gap. CDR3 length equals 14 residues. The germline CDR1 and CDR2 sequences are SNHLY and FYNNEI. The CDR3 sequence is CASSEARGTGELFF. The CDR3 DNA sequence: TGTGCCAGCAGTGAAGCGCGAGGAACCGGGGAGCTGTTTTTT.

The rearrangement joins TRBV30 to TRBJ1-5; D not resolved. This CDR3 spans 15 amino acids. Germline V gene data show CDR1 as GTSNPN and CDR2 as SVGIG (reference sequence). V was shortened by 0 bases and J by 1 base, with 10 bases between the two germline ends. This CDR3 reads CAWSVKRISNQPQHF. The CDR3 nucleotides read TGTGCCTGGAGTGTTAAACGGATAAGCAATCAGCCCCAGCATTTT. Variable domain in full (rest from reference TRBV30 and TRBJ1-5): SQTIHQWPATLVQPVGSPLSLECTVEGTSNPNLYWYRQAAGRGLQLLFYSVGIGQISSEVPQNLSASRPQDRQFILSSKKLLLSDSGFYLCAWSVKRISNQPQHFGDGTRLSIL.

The chain joins TRBV7-6 to TRBJ1-6; weak D call: TRBD1 (5 bases). CDR3 length: 17 amino acids. In germline, CDR1 is SGHVS, CDR2 FNYEAQ. Deletions cut 2 bases from V and 8 bases from J, with 19 bases between. CDR3 coding DNA: TGTGCCAGCAGCTTAAGAACTAATGCAGGGTCATATTCACCCCTCCACTTT. Its protein product is CASSLRTNAGSYSPLHF.